These 2 T cell receptor beta chains came from one sample sequenced in a study of Ad26.COV2.S vaccination and SARS-CoV-2 variants. Treatment specified: roughly 18 received Ad26.COV2.S at low or high dose, single or two shots; roughly five received placebo; per-sample allocation not given. The study sampled participants on day 63 after the first vaccine or placebo injection. Only in-frame clones appear in the TCRdb table, and some are missing; sequencing was by immunoSEQ multiplex PCR. The repertoire holds over 450,000 clones, with 70% to 90% as singletons. The specimen was peripheral blood, collected in a trial of Ad26.COV2.S vaccine versus placebo. These receptors all come from a person aged 18-60 years who received the Ad26.COV2.S COVID-19 vaccine or a placebo.

The chain has TRBV27 and TRBJ2-7; TRBD1 or TRBD2 may be the D gene (5 bases each). V dropped 5 bases and J dropped 2 bases, with 16 bases sitting between them. The CDR3 is 15 residues long. From germline, CDR1 is MNHEY and CDR2 SMNVEV (reference sequence). CDR3 protein: CASSSGHLGPYEQYF. The CDR3 coding sequence is TGTGCCAGCAGTAGCGGACACCTCGGTCCCTACGAGCAGTACTTC.

The chain joins TRBV29-1 to TRBJ2-1; a possible D gene is TRBD2 (6 bases). Germline-derived CDR1 and CDR2 are SQVTM and ANQGSEA. The CDR3 extends over 14 amino acids. With 1 base removed from V and 4 bases from J, the gap between germline ends came to 11 bases. DNA for the CDR3: TGCAGCGTTGAAGGGGGACTTGAATACAATGAGCAGTTCTTC. Its translation is CSVEGGLEYNEQFF.